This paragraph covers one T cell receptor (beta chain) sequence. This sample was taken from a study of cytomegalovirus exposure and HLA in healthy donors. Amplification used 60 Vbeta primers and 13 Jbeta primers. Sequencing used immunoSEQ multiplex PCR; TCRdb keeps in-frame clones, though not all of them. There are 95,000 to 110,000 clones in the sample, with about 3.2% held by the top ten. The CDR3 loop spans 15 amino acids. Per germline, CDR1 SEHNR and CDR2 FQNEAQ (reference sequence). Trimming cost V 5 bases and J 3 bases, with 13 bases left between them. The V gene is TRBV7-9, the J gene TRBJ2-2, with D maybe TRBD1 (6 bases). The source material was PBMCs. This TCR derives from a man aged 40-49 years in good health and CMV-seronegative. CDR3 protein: CASSLYGGYTGELFF. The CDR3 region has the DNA TGTGCCAGCAGCCTTTATGGGGGCTACACCGGGGAGCTGTTTTTT.